A single sample is the source of the 9 T cell receptor beta chains below, sequenced in a study of OX40 agonist ivuxolimab in advanced cancers. TCRdb keeps only in-frame clones here, not all; method: immunoSEQ multiplex PCR. The sample has 65,000 to 75,000 clones, approximately 90% seen once. Sequencing used CD4+ or CD8+ T cells sorted from blood, obtained in a trial of the OX40 agonist ivuxolimab. Source of these receptors: an adult with an advanced solid tumor such as melanoma, head and neck, liver or kidney cancer.

The V and J genes are TRBV7-3 and TRBJ2-3; a possible D gene is TRBD1 (6 bases). Trimming removed 1 base from V and 3 bases from J, with 8 bases in between. The CDR3 covers 14 residues. CDR1 and CDR2 (germline): SGHTA, FQGTGA. The DNA for the CDR3 is TGTGCCAGCAGCTTAAGGGGGCAGACAGATACGCAGTATTTT. It codes for CASSLRGQTDTQYF.

The chain couples TRBV29-1 to TRBJ1-2; tentatively, D is TRBD1 (5 bases). The V and J ends lost 3 bases and 3 bases respectively, with 11 bases between them. The germline V gene encodes CDR1 SQVTM and CDR2 ANQGSEA. The CDR3 length is 13 residues. This CDR3 reads CSVDLQGHYGYTF. CDR3 sequence (DNA): TGCAGCGTTGATTTGCAGGGCCACTATGGCTACACCTTC.

In DNA, the CDR3 is TGTGCCAGTAGTATCCCGGACAGGCTGAACACCGGGGAGCTGTTTTTT. Translated, it gives CASSIPDRLNTGELFF. This chain uses TRBV19 with TRBJ2-2; 7 nucleotides agree with TRBD1. With V trimmed by 3 bases and J by 1 base, 5 bases remained unmatched. Germline values: CDR1 LNHDA, CDR2 SQIVND (reference sequence). This CDR3 spans 16 amino acids.

This chain joins TRBV6-1 and TRBJ2-7; 9 bases align to TRBD1. The germline CDR1 and CDR2 sequences are MNHNS and SASEGT. This CDR3 has 16 amino acids. V trimming: 0 bases; J trimming: 3 bases; junction bases outside the gene matches: 6. CDR3 region: CASSEAGGQGSYEQYF. The DNA of the CDR3 is TGTGCCAGCAGTGAAGCGGGGGGACAGGGAAGCTACGAGCAGTACTTC.

In this sample, this clone turned up once. The gene calls are TRBV9 and TRBJ2-7; TRBD1 matches 10 bases. CDR1 SGDLS and CDR2 YYNGEE come from the germline V gene. This CDR3 comprises 15 residues. V trimming: 3 bases; J trimming: 6 bases; junction bases outside the gene matches: 9. The CDR3 loop is CASSGRGDRGSEQYF. The DNA for the CDR3 is TGTGCCAGCAGCGGAAGAGGGGACAGGGGATCCGAGCAGTACTTC.

This chain links TRBV10-3 with TRBJ1-1; TRBD1 matches at 12 bases. This CDR3 contains 14 residues. V dropped 4 bases and J dropped 9; count of bases not matched to a gene: 6. The germline V gene has CDR1 ENHRY and CDR2 SYGVKD. The CDR3: CAISGAGTGGQAFF. As DNA, the CDR3 is TGTGCCATCAGTGGGGCGGGGACAGGGGGCCAAGCTTTCTTT.

The rearrangement uses TRBV19 and TRBJ2-7; D may be TRBD2 (5 bases). Germline CDR1 reads LNHDA; CDR2 reads SQIVND (reference sequence). There are 10 residues in the CDR3. Trimming stripped 10 bases from V and 2 bases from J, with 6 bases between. The CDR3 sequence is CATGTYEQYF. CDR3 coding DNA: TGTGCCACCGGGACCTACGAGCAGTACTTC.

The chain is built from TRBV28 and TRBJ1-2; 7 nucleotides agree with TRBD1. The CDR3 runs 13 residues. With V trimmed by 2 bases and J by 3 bases, 0 bases remained unmatched. The germline gives CDR1 MDHEN, CDR2 SYDVKM. The chain's CDR3 is CASSLGTDYGYTF. The CDR3 DNA sequence: TGTGCCAGCAGTTTAGGGACAGACTATGGCTACACCTTC.

The V call is TRBV6-1, the J call TRBJ1-1; no clear D. The CDR3 contains 13 residues. The germline V gene encodes CDR1 MNHNS and CDR2 SASEGT. Trimming pared 2 bases from V and 1 base from J, leaving 5 bases between. CDR3 nucleotides: TGTGCCAGCAGTGAAACACGGAACACTGAAGCTTTCTTT. It translates to CASSETRNTEAFF.